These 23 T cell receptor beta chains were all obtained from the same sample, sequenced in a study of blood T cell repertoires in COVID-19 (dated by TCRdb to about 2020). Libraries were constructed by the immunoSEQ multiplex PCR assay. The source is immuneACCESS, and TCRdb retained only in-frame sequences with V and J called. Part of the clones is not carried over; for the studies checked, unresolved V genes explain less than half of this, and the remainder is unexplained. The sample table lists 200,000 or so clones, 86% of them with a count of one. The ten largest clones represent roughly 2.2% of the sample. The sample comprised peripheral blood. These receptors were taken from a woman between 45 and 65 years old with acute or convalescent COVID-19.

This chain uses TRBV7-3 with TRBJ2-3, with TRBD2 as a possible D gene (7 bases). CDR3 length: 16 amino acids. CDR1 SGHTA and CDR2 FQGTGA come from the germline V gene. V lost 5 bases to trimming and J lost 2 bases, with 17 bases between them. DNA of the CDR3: TGTGCCAGCAGCCTAGGGGGGGACTACCACACAGATACGCAGTATTTT. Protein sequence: CASSLGGDYHTDTQYF.

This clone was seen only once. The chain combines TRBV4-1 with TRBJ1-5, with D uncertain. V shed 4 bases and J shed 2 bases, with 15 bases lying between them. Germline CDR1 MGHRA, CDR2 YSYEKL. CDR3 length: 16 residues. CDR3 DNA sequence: TGCGCCAGCAGCCCCCAGCCGGAGGGAGGCAATCAGCCCCAGCATTTT. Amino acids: CASSPQPEGGNQPQHF.

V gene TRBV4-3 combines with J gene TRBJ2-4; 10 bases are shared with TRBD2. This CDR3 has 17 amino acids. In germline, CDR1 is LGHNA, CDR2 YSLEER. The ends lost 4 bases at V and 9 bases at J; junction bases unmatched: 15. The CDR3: CASSPQRLAGVKGIQYF. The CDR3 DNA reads TGCGCCAGCAGCCCCCAGAGGCTAGCGGGAGTTAAGGGCATTCAGTACTTC.

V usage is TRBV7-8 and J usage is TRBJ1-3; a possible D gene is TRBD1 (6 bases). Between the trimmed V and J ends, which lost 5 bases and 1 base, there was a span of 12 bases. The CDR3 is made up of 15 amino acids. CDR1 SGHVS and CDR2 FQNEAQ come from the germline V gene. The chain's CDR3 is CASSPTGISGNTIYF. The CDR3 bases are TGTGCCAGCAGCCCCACAGGGATTTCTGGAAACACCATATATTTT.

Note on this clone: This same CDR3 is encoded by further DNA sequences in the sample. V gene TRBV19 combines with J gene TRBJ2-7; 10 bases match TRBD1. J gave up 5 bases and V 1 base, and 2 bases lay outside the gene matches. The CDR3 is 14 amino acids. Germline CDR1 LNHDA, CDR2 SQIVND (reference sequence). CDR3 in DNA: TGTGCCAGTAGTATAGGGACAGGGGGGCACGAGCAGTACTTC. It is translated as CASSIGTGGHEQYF.

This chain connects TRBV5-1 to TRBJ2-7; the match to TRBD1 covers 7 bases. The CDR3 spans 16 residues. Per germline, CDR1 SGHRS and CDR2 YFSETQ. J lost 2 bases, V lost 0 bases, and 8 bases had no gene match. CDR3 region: CASSLEPTGTTYEQYF. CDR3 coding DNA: TGCGCCAGCAGCTTGGAACCGACAGGGACAACCTACGAGCAGTACTTC.

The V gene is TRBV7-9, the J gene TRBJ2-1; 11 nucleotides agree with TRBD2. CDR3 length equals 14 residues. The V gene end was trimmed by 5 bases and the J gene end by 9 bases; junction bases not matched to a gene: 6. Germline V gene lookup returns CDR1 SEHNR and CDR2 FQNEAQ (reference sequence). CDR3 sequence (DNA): TGTGCCAGCAGCACACTAGCGGGAGTGAGTGAGCAGTTCTTC. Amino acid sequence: CASSTLAGVSEQFF.

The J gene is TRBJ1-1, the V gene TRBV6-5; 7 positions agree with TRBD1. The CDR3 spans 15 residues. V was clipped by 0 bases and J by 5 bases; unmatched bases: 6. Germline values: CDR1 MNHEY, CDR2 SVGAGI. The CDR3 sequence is CASSYSGGAGTEAFF. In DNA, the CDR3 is TGTGCCAGCAGTTACTCAGGGGGCGCAGGGACTGAAGCTTTCTTT.

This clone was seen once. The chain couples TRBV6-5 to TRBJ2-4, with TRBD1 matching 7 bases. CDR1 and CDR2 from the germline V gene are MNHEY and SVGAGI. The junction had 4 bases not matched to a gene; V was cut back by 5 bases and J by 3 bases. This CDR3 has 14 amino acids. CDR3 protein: CASSQDRIKNIQYF. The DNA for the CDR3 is TGTGCCAGCAGTCAGGACAGGATCAAAAACATTCAGTACTTC.

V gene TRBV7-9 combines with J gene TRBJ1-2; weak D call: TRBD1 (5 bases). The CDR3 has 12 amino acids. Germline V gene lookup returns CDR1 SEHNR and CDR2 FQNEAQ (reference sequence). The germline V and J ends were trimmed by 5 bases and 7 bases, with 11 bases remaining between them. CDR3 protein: CASSPMQGGYTF. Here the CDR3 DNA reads TGTGCCAGCAGCCCAATGCAGGGTGGCTACACCTTC.

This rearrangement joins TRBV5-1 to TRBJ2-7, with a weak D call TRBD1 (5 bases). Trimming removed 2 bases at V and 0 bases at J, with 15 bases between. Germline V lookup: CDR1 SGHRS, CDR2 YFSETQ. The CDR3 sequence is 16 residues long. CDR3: CASSFLSSGFSYEQYF. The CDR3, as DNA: TGCGCCAGCAGCTTCCTCTCCTCAGGGTTCTCCTACGAGCAGTACTTC.

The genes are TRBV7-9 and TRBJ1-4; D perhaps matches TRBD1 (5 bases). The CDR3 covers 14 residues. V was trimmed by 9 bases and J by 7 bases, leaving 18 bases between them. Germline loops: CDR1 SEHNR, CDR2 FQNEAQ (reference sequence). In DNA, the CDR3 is TGTGCCAGTGGATTGTGGGGGGAAGGTGAAAAACTGTTTTTT. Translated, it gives CASGLWGEGEKLFF.

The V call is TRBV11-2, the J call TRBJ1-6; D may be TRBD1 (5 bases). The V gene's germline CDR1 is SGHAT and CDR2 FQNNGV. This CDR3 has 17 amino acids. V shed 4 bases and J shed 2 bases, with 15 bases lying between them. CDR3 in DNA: TGTGCCAGCAGCTCAACCGGGACTGAGGCCTATAATTCACCCCTCCACTTT. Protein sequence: CASSSTGTEAYNSPLHF.

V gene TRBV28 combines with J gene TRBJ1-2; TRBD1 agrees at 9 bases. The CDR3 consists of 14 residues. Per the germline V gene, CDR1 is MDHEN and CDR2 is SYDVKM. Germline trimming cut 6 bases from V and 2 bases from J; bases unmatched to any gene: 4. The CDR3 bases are TGTGCCAGCAGATCGGGACAGGGCAACTATGGCTACACCTTC. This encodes CASRSGQGNYGYTF.

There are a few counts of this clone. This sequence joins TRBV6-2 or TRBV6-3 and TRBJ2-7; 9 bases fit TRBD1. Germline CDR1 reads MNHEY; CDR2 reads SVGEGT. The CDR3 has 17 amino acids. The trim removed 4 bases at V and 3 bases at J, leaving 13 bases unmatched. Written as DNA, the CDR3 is TGTGCCAGCAGTTTTTACAGGGGGCCCTCCGGCCTCTACGAGCAGTACTTC. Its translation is CASSFYRGPSGLYEQYF.

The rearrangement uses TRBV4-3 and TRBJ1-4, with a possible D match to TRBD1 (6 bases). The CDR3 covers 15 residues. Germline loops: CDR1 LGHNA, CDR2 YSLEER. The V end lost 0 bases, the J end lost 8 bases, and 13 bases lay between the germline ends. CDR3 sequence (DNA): TGCGCCAGCAGCCAAGACCGGGCAGGGGAAGAAAAACTGTTTTTT. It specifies CASSQDRAGEEKLFF.

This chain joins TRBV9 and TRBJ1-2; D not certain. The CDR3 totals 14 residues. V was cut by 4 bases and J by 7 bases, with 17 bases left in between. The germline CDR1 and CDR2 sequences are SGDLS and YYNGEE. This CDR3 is CASSPRDVAAGYTF. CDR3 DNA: TGTGCCAGCAGCCCTAGAGATGTCGCTGCTGGCTACACCTTC.

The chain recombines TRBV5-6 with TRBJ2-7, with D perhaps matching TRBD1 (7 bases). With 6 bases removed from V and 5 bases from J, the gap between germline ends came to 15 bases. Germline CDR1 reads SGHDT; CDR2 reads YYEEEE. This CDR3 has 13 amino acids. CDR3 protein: CASIRSGGHEQYF. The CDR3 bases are TGTGCCAGCATCCGGTCAGGGGGGCACGAGCAGTACTTC. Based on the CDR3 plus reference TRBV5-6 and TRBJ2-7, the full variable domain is DAGVTQSPTHLIKTRGQQVTLRCSPKSGHDTVSWYQQALGQGPQFIFQYYEEEERQRGNFPDRFSGHQFPNYSSELNVNALLLGDSALYLCASIRSGGHEQYFGPGTRLTVT.

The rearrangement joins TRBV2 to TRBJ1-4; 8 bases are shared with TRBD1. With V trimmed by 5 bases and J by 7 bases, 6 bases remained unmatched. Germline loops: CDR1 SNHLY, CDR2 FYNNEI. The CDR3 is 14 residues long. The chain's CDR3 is CASSPGGAGEKLFF. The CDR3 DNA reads TGTGCCAGCAGTCCAGGGGGCGCGGGTGAAAAACTGTTTTTT.

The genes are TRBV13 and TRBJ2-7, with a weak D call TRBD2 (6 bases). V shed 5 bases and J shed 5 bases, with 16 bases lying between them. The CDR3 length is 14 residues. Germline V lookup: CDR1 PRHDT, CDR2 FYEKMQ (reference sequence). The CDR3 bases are TGTGCCAGCAGCCCTAGACGGCGCGGGGACGAGCAGTACTTC. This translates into CASSPRRRGDEQYF.

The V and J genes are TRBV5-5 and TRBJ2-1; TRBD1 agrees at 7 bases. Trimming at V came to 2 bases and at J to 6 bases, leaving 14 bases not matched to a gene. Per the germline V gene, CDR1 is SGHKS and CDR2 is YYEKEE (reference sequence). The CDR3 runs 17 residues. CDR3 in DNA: TGTGCCAGCAGCTTAGGGCTTGACAGGGAATTTTCCAATGAGCAGTTCTTC. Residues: CASSLGLDREFSNEQFF.

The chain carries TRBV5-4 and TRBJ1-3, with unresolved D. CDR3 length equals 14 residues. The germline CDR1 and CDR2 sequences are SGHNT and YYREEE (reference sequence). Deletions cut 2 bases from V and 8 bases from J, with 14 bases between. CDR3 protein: CASSLRPEGHTIYF. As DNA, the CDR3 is TGTGCCAGCAGCTTAAGGCCAGAGGGTCACACCATATATTTT.

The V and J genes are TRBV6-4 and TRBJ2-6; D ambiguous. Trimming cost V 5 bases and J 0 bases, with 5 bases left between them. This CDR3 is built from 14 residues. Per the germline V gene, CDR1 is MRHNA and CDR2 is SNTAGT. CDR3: CASSMSSGANVLTF. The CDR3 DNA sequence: TGTGCCAGCAGTATGAGCTCTGGGGCCAACGTCCTGACTTTC.